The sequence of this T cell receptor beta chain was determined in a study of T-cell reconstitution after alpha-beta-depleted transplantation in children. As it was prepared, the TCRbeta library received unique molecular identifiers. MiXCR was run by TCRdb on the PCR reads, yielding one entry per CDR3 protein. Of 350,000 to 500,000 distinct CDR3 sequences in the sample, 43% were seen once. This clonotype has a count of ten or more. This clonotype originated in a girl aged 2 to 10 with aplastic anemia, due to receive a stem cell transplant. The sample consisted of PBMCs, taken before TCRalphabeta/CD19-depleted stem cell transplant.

CDR3 sequence: CASSPGLTDNEQFF. CDR3 nucleotides: TGTGCCAGCAGTCCGGGTTTAACAGACAATGAGCAGTTCTTC. The chain uses TRBV27 and TRBJ2-1, with unresolved D. V lost 5 bases, J lost 5 bases, and 13 bases lay in between. Germline V gene lookup returns CDR1 MNHEY and CDR2 SMNVEV (reference sequence). This CDR3 contains 14 residues.